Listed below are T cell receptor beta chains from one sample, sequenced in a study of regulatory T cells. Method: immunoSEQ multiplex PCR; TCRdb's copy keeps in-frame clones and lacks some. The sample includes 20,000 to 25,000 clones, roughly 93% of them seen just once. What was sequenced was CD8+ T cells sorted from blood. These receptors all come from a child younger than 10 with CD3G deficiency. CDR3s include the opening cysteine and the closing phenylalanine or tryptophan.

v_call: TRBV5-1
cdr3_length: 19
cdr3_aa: CASSLGLAGGTSGANVLTF

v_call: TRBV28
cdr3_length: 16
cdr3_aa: CASSSIKPDMNQPQHF

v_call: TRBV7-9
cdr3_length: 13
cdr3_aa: CASSSISSHEQYF

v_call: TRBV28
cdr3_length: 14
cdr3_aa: CASSGSGTLQTQYF

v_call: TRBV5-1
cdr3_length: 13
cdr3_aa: CASSPNGASPLHF

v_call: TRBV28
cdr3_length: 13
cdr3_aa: CASSRPPDIGYTF

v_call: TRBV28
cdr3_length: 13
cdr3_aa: CASSLRGPYEQYF

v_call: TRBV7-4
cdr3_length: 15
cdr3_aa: CASSLGRGCGETQYF

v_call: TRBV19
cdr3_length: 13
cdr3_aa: CASSISGWNEQFF

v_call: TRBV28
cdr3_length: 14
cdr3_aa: CASSLWRAPGEQYF

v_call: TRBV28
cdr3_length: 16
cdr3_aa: CASSFDRRVSSYEQYF

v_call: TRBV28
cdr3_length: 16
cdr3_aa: CASSLWGTGVGTEAFF

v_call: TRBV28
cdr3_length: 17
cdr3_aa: CASSPRVPLPANEKLFF

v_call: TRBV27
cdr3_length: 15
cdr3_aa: CASSPGQGATYEQYF

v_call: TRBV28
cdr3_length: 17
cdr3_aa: CASRASGYYPSYNEQFF

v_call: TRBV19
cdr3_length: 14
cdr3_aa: CASSMGTTNTEAFF

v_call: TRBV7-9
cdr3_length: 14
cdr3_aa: CASSLASASDEQYF

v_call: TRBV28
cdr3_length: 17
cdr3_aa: CASSLLLPTSGTDTQYF

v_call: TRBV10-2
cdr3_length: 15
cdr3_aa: CASSEGLAGLYEQYF

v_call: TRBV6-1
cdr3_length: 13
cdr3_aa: CASSHGRTYEQYF

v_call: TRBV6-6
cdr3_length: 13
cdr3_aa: CASSPSGTDTQYF

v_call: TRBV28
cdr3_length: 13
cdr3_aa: CASSSLDRNEQYF

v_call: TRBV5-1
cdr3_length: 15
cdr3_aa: CASSLGQGITDTQYF

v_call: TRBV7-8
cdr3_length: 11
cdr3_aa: CASGSYNEQFF

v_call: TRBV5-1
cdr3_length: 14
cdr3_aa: CASSFGPRHTEAFF

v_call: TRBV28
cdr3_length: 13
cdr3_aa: CASSYRTLNEQYF

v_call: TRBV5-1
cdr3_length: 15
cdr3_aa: CASCDGTGATDTQYF

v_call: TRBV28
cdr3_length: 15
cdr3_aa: CASSVANRGRTEAFF

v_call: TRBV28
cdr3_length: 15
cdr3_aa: CASSLRDRGLGEQFF

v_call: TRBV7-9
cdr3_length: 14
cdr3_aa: CASSSSGSTDTQYF

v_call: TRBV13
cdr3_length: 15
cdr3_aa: CASSEGLAGGNEQFF

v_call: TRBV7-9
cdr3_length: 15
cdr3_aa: CASSSWDKTYNEQFF

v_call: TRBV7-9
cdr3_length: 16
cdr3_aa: CASSIFTGAPNEKLFF

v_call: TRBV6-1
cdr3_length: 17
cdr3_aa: CASSDPRQLSGANVLTF

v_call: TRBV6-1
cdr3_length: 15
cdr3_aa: CASSERGSWGSPVYF

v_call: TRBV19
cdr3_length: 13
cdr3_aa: CASSWGLNTEAFF

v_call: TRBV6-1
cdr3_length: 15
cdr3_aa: CASSEVGASGYEQYF

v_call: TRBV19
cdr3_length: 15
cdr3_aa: CASSMTSGSDETQYF

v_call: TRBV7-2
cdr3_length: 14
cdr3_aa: CASSLGLAGDEQYF

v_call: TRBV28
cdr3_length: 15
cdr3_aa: CASSLGVTTNEKLFF

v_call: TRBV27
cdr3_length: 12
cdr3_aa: CASSLMGGEQFF

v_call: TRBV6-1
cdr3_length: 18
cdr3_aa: CASSEQGAWHPFSYEQYF

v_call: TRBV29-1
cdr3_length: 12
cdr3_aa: CSVVVRDYEQYF

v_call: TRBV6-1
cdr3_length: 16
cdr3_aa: CASSEGKWRETDTQYF

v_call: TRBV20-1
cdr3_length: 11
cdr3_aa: CRATLGPLQYF

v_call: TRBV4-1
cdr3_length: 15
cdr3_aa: CASSQDTGGSTEAFF

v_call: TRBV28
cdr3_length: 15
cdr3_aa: CASSLWKVSNNEQFF

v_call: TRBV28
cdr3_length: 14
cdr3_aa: CASRGVNLGGEQFF

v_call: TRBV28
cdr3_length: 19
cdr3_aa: CASSSPRGRLRGYLSEQYF

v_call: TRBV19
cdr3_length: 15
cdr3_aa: CASSIGLPGDNEQFF

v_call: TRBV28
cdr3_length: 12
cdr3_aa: CASRDRDYEQYF

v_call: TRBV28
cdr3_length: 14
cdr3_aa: CASSLAGANNEQFF

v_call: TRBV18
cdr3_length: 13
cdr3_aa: CASSPGQSYEQYF

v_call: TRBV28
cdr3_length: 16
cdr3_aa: CASSLRSGMNAYEQYF

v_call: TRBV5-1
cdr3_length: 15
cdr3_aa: CASSYWGADTDTQYF